One and the same sample provided the 18 T cell receptor beta chains below, sequenced in a study of T cell responses to AZD1222 COVID-19 vaccine. Sequencing was performed with immunoSEQ multiplex PCR; in TCRdb, only in-frame clones are kept and a portion is missing. Found here are about 120,000 clones, roughly 92% of them singletons; the top ten hold over 1.5%. The sequenced sample was peripheral blood, obtained on day 0 of AZD1222 vaccination. These receptors were taken from an adult in good health.

The rearrangement links TRBV7-2 to TRBJ2-3, with TRBD2 matching over 7 bases. The germline gives CDR1 SGHTA, CDR2 FQGNSA. The CDR3 runs to 16 residues. With V trimmed by 3 bases and J by 2 bases, 8 bases remained unmatched. Here the CDR3 reads CASSFGSGDPTDTQYF. DNA for the CDR3: TGTGCCAGCAGCTTCGGGAGCGGGGACCCCACAGATACGCAGTATTTT.

V and J are TRBV2 and TRBJ1-2; 7 nucleotides align to TRBD1. The CDR3 covers 15 residues. V dropped 6 bases and J dropped 4; count of bases not matched to a gene: 11. The germline V gene has CDR1 SNHLY and CDR2 FYNNEI. CDR3 DNA sequence: TGTGCCAGCAGGGACAGGTGGATTGGTTCCTATGGCTACACCTTC. The encoded protein is CASRDRWIGSYGYTF. Combining the CDR3 with reference TRBV2 and TRBJ1-2 gives the whole variable domain EPEVTQTPSHQVTQMGQEVILRCVPISNHLYFYWYRQILGQKVEFLVSFYNNEISEKSEIFDDQFSVERPDGSNFTLKIRSTKLEDSAMYFCASRDRWIGSYGYTFGSGTRLTVV.

The rearrangement uses TRBV6-1 and TRBJ2-7, with a tentative D call TRBD2 (6 bases). The V end lost 3 bases, the J end lost 3 bases, and 12 bases lay between the germline ends. The CDR3 has 14 amino acids. Germline V gives CDR1 MNHNS, CDR2 SASEGT. CDR3 DNA: TGTGCCAGCAGTGAGGGCGGACTAATCTACGAGCAGTACTTC. Its translation: CASSEGGLIYEQYF.

The V call is TRBV19, the J call TRBJ1-5, with D possibly being TRBD1 (5 bases). The CDR3 spans 19 residues. Trimming shortened V by 3 bases and J by 3 bases, and 24 bases separated the two germline ends. The V gene's germline CDR1 is LNHDA and CDR2 SQIVND (reference sequence). The DNA of the CDR3 is TGTGCCAGTAGTATCCATCGTTCTCGGAGGGGAGGTTCCAATCAGCCCCAGCATTTT. It codes for CASSIHRSRRGGSNQPQHF.

This rearrangement joins TRBV12-3 or TRBV12-4 to TRBJ1-2, with 7 positions matching TRBD1. This CDR3 comprises 13 residues. Losses at the gene ends were 7 bases for V and 3 bases for J; bases not matched to a gene: 5. This CDR3 is CASTNDRDYGYTF. The CDR3 DNA sequence: TGTGCCAGCACCAATGACAGGGACTATGGCTACACCTTC.

This chain links TRBV7-9 with TRBJ1-1; weak D call: TRBD1 (6 bases). There are 12 residues in the CDR3. Trimming took off 3 bases at V and 9 bases at J, with 11 bases between the two ends. Germline CDR1 is SEHNR and CDR2 is FQNEAQ (reference sequence). Written as DNA, the CDR3 is TGTGCCAGCAGCTTTCCGACAGGACAAGCTTTCTTT. This translates into CASSFPTGQAFF.

The rearrangement uses TRBV2 and TRBJ2-7; D is unresolved. Germline V CDR1 and CDR2: SNHLY, FYNNEI. The CDR3 sequence is 12 residues long. The V end was cut by 5 bases, the J end by 0 bases, with 5 bases between. CDR3 amino acids: CASSQSSYEQYV. Here the CDR3 DNA reads TGTGCCAGCAGTCAGAGCTCCTACGAGCAGTACGTC.

J is TRBJ2-7 and V is TRBV1; the DNA was not compared with TRBD1, the D call given in the table. TRBV1 is a documented pseudogene. The CDR3 is 15 residues long. Here the CDR3 reads CTSSQIGTGVHEQYV. In DNA form, the CDR3 reads TGCACCAGCAGCCAAATAGGGACAGGGGTCCACGAGCAGTACGTC.

CDR3 coding DNA: TGTGCCAGCGGACCTCTGGGCCTAGCGGGAGGCGCCGGGGAGCTGTTTTTT. This sequence encodes CASGPLGLAGGAGELFF. The rearrangement uses TRBV2 and TRBJ2-2; 11 nucleotides agree with TRBD2. CDR3 length: 17 amino acids. CDR1 SNHLY and CDR2 FYNNEI come from the germline V gene. The trim removed 8 bases at V and 6 bases at J, leaving 14 bases unmatched.

The rearrangement joins TRBV9 to TRBJ2-1, with 8 bases lining up with TRBD2. This CDR3 is 17 amino acids long. Looked up from germline, CDR1 is SGDLS and CDR2 is YYNGEE. The V gene end was trimmed by 4 bases and the J gene end by 3 bases; junction bases not matched to a gene: 12. CDR3 amino acids: CASSPTSGSVLYNEQFF. The CDR3 region has the DNA TGTGCCAGCAGCCCCACTAGCGGCAGTGTACTCTACAATGAGCAGTTCTTC.

The rearrangement joins TRBV5-1 to TRBJ1-3; D unclear. The V and J ends lost 4 bases and 0 bases respectively, with 5 bases between them. Germline CDR1 and CDR2: SGHRS and YFSETQ. The CDR3 is made up of 13 amino acids. The CDR3 region is CASSEYSGNTIYF. The CDR3 DNA reads as TGCGCCAGCAGCGAATACTCTGGAAACACCATATATTTT.

The J gene is TRBJ1-1, the V gene TRBV3-1 (or the pseudogene TRBV3-2); unclear D gene. Deletions cut 0 bases from V and 0 bases from J, with 8 bases between. Germline CDR1 and CDR2: LGHDT and YNNKEL (reference sequence). The CDR3 contains 15 residues. In DNA form, the CDR3 reads TGTGCCAGCAGCCAAGAAGGGCAGTTGAACACTGAAGCTTTCTTT. It codes for CASSQEGQLNTEAFF.

The CDR3 sequence: CASSWADRFYEQYF. For the CDR3, the DNA is TGTGCCAGCAGCTGGGCGGACAGGTTCTACGAGCAGTACTTC. This rearrangement joins TRBV5-6 to TRBJ2-7; 7 positions agree with TRBD1. Germline CDR1 is SGHDT and CDR2 is YYEEEE. This CDR3 is built from 14 residues. With V trimmed by 3 bases and J by 3 bases, 6 bases remained unmatched.

The J gene is TRBJ1-1, the V gene TRBV24-1; TRBD1 matches at 9 bases. Per the germline V gene, CDR1 is KGHDR and CDR2 is SFDVKD. J was trimmed by 7 bases and V by 7 bases; bases with no gene match: 6. The CDR3 contains 13 residues. The CDR3 sequence is CATRDRGVGEAFF. The CDR3 DNA sequence: TGTGCCACCAGGGACAGGGGTGTTGGTGAAGCTTTCTTT.

J is TRBJ2-2 and V is TRBV10-3, with 10 bases that match TRBD1. The CDR3 sequence is 14 residues long. V lost 10 bases to trimming and J lost 8 bases; unmatched junction nucleotides: 10. Germline-derived CDR1 and CDR2 are ENHRY and SYGVKD. This CDR3 is CATAETGGSGELFF. CDR3 nucleotide sequence: TGTGCCACCGCGGAGACAGGGGGCTCTGGGGAGCTGTTTTTT.

The CDR3 DNA follows: TGTGCCACCAGTGAGTGGGGGGACTATGGCTACACCTTC. Protein sequence: CATSEWGDYGYTF. This sequence joins TRBV24-1 and TRBJ1-2; a possible D gene is TRBD1 (5 bases). Germline CDR1 reads KGHDR; CDR2 reads SFDVKD. The CDR3 consists of 13 residues. The V end was cut by 4 bases, the J end by 3 bases, with 8 bases between.

V is TRBV10-3 and J is TRBJ1-2; tentative D call: TRBD1 (6 bases). The V gene's germline CDR1 is ENHRY and CDR2 SYGVKD. This CDR3 is 14 amino acids long. V was trimmed by 5 bases and J by 6 bases, leaving 16 bases between them. CDR3 sequence (DNA): TGTGCCATCAGTCCGGGGGGCCCGCTCCATGGCTACACCTTC. Residues: CAISPGGPLHGYTF.

This chain links TRBV20-1 with TRBJ2-3, with D perhaps TRBD1 (6 bases). Per the germline V gene, CDR1 is DFQATT and CDR2 is SNEGSKA (reference sequence). V was trimmed by 3 bases and J by 1 base, leaving 8 bases between them. This CDR3 comprises 13 residues. CDR3 in DNA: TGCAGTGCTAGTGAGGGGGGCACAGATACGCAGTATTTT. Residues: CSASEGGTDTQYF.